This T cell receptor (beta chain) appears in the sequencing data of a study of blood T cells in healthy people across ages. The CDR3 is made up of 11 amino acids. CDR1 and CDR2 (germline): DFQATT, SNEGSKA (reference sequence). A J-beta primer mix and a sample-barcoded 5' primer were used in a second PCR of about 7 to 12 cycles. TCRdb re-derived calls from the 5' RACE reads in MiXCR, one entry per CDR3 protein. This table has about 1,600,000 distinct CDR3 sequences, 40% to 50% appearing once. Sequenced material: blood. The chain links TRBV20-1 to TRBJ2-4; D may correspond to TRBD1 or TRBD2 (5 bases each). With the DNA end fitting TRBJ2-7 better, the J assignment may be wrong. The clonotype originates from a woman aged 18-29 years in good health. The CDR3 nucleotides are TGCAGTGCTACCAGGGAGTACGAGCAGTACTTC. Its protein product is CSATREYEQYF.